This T cell receptor (beta chain) was documented in a study of T cells in tumors after PD-1 blockade. Turning to the study itself: Daily vismodegib 150 mg continued in a subset of anti-PD-1-treated patients. Overall study findings and caveats: Clonal replacement, not reinvigoration, is suggested for expanded exhausted CD8+ clones after therapy.

Profiled with immunoSEQ multiplex PCR; TCRdb holds only in-frame clones, not every one. Seen here are 10,000 to 15,000 clones, around 63% observed once, and the top ten hold about 25%. This clone has just a few counts. The target antigen is unknown. CDR3 size: 15 residues. The germline V and J ends were trimmed by 5 bases and 2 bases, with 15 bases remaining between them. Germline V gene lookup returns CDR1 MNHEY and CDR2 SVGAGI. The chain joins TRBV6-5 to TRBJ1-2; D gene unclear. The sample in question was tumor tissue, obtained before anti-PD-1 treatment. The TCR comes from a human donor with cutaneous squamous cell carcinoma. CDR3 in amino acids: CASSPISRENYGYTF. CDR3 nucleotide sequence: TGTGCCAGCAGTCCAATCTCAAGGGAAAACTATGGCTACACCTTC.